This T cell receptor beta chain was profiled in a study of blood T cell repertoires in COVID-19 (dated by TCRdb to 2018 to 2021). Regarding the research as a whole: Collaborator samples came from the United States, Italy and Spain and covered acute and convalescent phases of COVID-19. The material from the prospective study consisted of cDNA or gDNA derived from T cells, B-cell-depleted T cells, or PBMCs. Subjects who had been exposed to COVID-19, were actively infected with it, or had recovered from it provided the deeply sampled blood TCRbeta repertoires that made up the dataset. The repertoires were made available in a free public database intended to serve as a resource for research on the immune response to SARS-CoV-2. The samples were drawn from two sources: the first 160 participants of the ongoing ImmuneRACE study, and over 950 subjects contributed by 6 global collaborators. Nearly every sample came with metadata listing a de-identified subject ID, COVID-19 status, age in years and sex. HLA class I and class II types, where available, came from metadata supplied by the sample provider rather than from assay-based typing.

The immunoSEQ Assay, a bias-controlled multiplex PCR, was used to amplify TCRbeta CDR3 regions from genomic DNA. Regarding the original processing steps: Nucleated cell counts per sample were estimated from amplification of reference gene primers within the assay. To quantify the absolute abundance of each unique TCRbeta CDR3 rearrangement, sequence reads were collapsed and filtered. Productive Simpson clonality was computed per sample as the square root of Simpson's diversity index over productive rearrangements. TCRdb obtained this table from immuneACCESS and retained in-frame rearrangements with V and J assigned. These tables miss some clones; where compared with another copy, unresolved V genes account for less than half of the shortfall, and the remainder is unexplained. D and trimming come from the DNA, and the V and J calls and clone size come from that table. The sample table holds around 130,000 clones, of which about 87% were seen once. The biggest ten clones account for less than 6.5% of the sample.

The collaborating institutions used their own protocols to collect whole blood in K2EDTA tubes. For TCRbeta analysis, collaborators shipped samples in one of three forms: frozen whole blood, isolated PBMCs, or DNA extracted from either of those sample types. Including cysteine and phenylalanine, the CDR3 has 13 amino acids. Just the 39-base CDR3 DNA is kept, in frame starting at base 1. Cut back by 0 bases and 3 bases, the V and J ends lie 6 bases apart. As encoded in the germline V gene, CDR1 is SGHDT while CDR2 is YYEEEE. Results and caveats for the whole study, not just this receptor: The amount of clinical and demographic metadata varied by source and participant and was provided uncurated.

To note about this clone: Its antigen specificity is not known. Per-base qualities were not stored, and no clone one base away is much larger.

The sample comprised peripheral blood. The chain is made from TRBV5-6 and TRBJ1-1, with no confidently assigned D gene. This clonotype originated in a human donor in a cohort sampled during active COVID-19. The CDR3 protein is CASSLGGDTEAFF. The DNA reads as follows: TGTGCCAGCAGCTTGGGGGGAGACACTGAAGCTTTCTTT.